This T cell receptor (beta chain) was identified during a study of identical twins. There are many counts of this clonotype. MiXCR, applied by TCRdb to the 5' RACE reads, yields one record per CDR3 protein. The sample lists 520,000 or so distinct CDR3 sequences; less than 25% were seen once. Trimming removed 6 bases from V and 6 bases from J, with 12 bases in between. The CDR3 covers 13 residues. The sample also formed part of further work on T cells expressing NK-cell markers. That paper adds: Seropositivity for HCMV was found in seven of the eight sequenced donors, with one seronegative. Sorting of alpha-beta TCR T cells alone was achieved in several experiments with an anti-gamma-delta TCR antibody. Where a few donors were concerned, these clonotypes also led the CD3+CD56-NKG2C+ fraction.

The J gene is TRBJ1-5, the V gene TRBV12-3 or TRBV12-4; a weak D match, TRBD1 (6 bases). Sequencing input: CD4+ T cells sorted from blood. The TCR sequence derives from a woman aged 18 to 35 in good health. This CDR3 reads CASSLQGGQPQHF. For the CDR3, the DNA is TGTGCCAGCAGCTTACAGGGAGGTCAGCCCCAGCATTTT.